This T cell receptor beta chain was sequenced for a study of neurological immune-mediated disorders (dated by TCRdb to about 2019). With regard to the full study: Peripheral blood TCR-beta repertoires from patients with HTLV-I-associated myelopathy (HAM/TSP), patients with multiple sclerosis, and healthy controls were compared in the study using UMI-based sequencing. The cohort comprised 60 to 75 subjects: roughly 14 HAM/TSP patients, approximately 34 multiple sclerosis patients and 20 or so healthy controls. Longitudinal HAM/TSP and healthy donors were sampled at 3 time-points each (about 3-45 month intervals). The approximately 100 TCR-beta libraries included longitudinal samples, technical triplicates and paired sorted CD4+ and CD8+ T-cell subsets alongside PBMC samples.

Read against the paper, the sample's time point label means: longitudinal time-point 3. Unsorted PBMC libraries were generated from 2 million PBMCs stored in RNAlater at -80 °C until RNA extraction. Peripheral blood was subjected to Ficoll-Hypaque density gradient centrifugation to isolate PBMCs, which were then cryopreserved in liquid nitrogen. This clonotype has a count of ten or more. Its antigen is currently not known. The record has no base qualities; no much larger clone is one base away. What the research found in general, with its limitations: No identical CDR3 amino acid sequences were found to be shared among expanded clones across subjects, suggesting that TCR-beta repertoires were private in all groups. TCR clonal expansion was highest in HAM/TSP patients and lowest in MS patients, with MS patients falling below even healthy controls.

cDNA was synthesized by template-switch 5'RACE using a primer with a 10-nucleotide random unique molecular identifier that tagged each TCR transcript. Every sequencing run covered 15-18 subjects and yielded more than 180 million TCR-beta sequences. Total RNA was extracted with the RNeasy kit. The KAPA Real-time Library Amplification kit was used to amplify TCR-beta VDJ regions with primers targeting the TCR constant region and the 5'RACE anchor. Sample indexes and Illumina adaptors were added in a first PCR, after which library yield was increased in a second PCR. After Ampure bead purification, the roughly 650 bp TCR product was size-selected on a 2% E-gel SizeSelection system. Library quality was checked on a Bioanalyzer, concentration was measured with Qubit, and libraries were quantified with the Kapa Library Quantification kit before pooling. An Illumina HiSeq 2500 was used to sequence the libraries paired-end at 2 x 150 bp. To increase sequence diversity, roughly 24-32% phiX was spiked into each library pool. For the original study's pipeline: Quality-filtered reads were processed with the UMI-based MiGEC pipeline, which removed over 75% of raw TCR sequences during error correction. IMGT germline references were used for aligning VDJ genes, and each clonotype was defined as a unique CDR3 amino acid sequence together with its V-J genes. VDJtools evaluated clonal expansion, Shannon diversity and CDR3 relatedness (CalcPairwiseDistances, ClusterSamples); CLCbio workbench built phylogenetic trees. Expanded clones were defined as having at least 8 unique UMIs, based on coefficient-of-variation modelling across technical triplicates. TCRdb handled the public reads itself, with Q25 trimming in fastp and clone calling in MiXCR, and kept productive beta chains. Rows with a matching CDR3 protein are joined into one entry that keeps the most common DNA and genes. TCRdb assigned the V and J calls; the authors' analysis was not used. A total of roughly 100,000 distinct CDR3 sequences appear in this sample, approximately 10% of them only once. Clones ranked in the top ten supply 3.1% of the sample.

From cysteine to phenylalanine, the CDR3 is 14 amino acids long. The only DNA kept is the CDR3, 42 bases in frame from the first base. At the junction V is shortened by 2 bases and J by 4 bases, with 11 bases in between. The germline V gene specifies SGHVS as CDR1 and FQNEAQ as CDR2. The TCR was taken from a female donor with HTLV-1-associated myelopathy (HAM/TSP). Sequencing was carried out using PBMCs. The chain is made from TRBV7-8 and TRBJ1-1; the D gene is not confidently resolved. The CDR3 protein: CASSLPGATTEAFF. Read as DNA, the sequence is TGTGCCAGCAGCTTACCAGGCGCAACCACTGAAGCTTTCTTT.